The 8 T cell receptor beta chains below all came from one sample that was sequenced in a study of identical twins. TCRdb called the 5' RACE reads again in MiXCR, with one record for every CDR3 protein. The top ten hold 40% of the sample, which has nearly 200,000 distinct CDR3 sequences, 15% to 20% seen once. These records were also assigned to another study, of T cells expressing NK-cell markers.

The sequenced sample consisted of CD8+ T cells sorted from blood. The receptor set was obtained from a woman aged 18-29 years in good health.

Ten or more counts support this clonotype. This chain links TRBV24-1 with TRBJ2-2; D gene ambiguous. Germline V gene lookup returns CDR1 KGHDR and CDR2 SFDVKD. Between the trimmed V and J ends, which lost 5 bases and 7 bases, there was a span of 4 bases. CDR3 length equals 11 residues. CDR3 nucleotide sequence: TGTGCCACCAGTGGAGGCGGGGAGCTGTTTTTT. The encoded protein is CATSGGGELFF.

The rearrangement links TRBV6-1 to TRBJ2-2; tentatively, D is TRBD2 (5 bases). Germline V CDR1 and CDR2: MNHNS, SASEGT. Trimming took off 5 bases at V and 5 bases at J, with 15 bases between the two ends. The CDR3 consists of 15 residues. CDR3 DNA: TGTGCCAGCAGTCCCCCAAGGTCGGGGACCGGGGAGCTGTTTTTT. Encoded protein: CASSPPRSGTGELFF.

This clonotype was seen more than once but under ten times. The chain combines TRBV15 with TRBJ1-1, with D uncertain. The CDR3 covers 15 residues. From germline, CDR1 is LNHNV and CDR2 YYDKDF (reference sequence). Trimming took off 6 bases at V and 1 base at J, with 15 bases between the two ends. CDR3 sequence (DNA): TGTGCCACCAGAGGGAAAGGAGGGCGGAACACTGAAGCTTTCTTT. Protein product: CATRGKGGRNTEAFF.

The rearrangement joins TRBV29-1 to TRBJ2-7, with D perhaps matching TRBD1 (6 bases). Trimming cost V 5 bases and J 3 bases, with 17 bases left between them. This CDR3 region has 14 residues. Germline CDR1 is SQVTM and CDR2 is ANQGSEA. The DNA for the CDR3 is TGCAGCGTTCGCTCAGGGGCGAAACTCTACGAGCAGTACTTC. Its protein is CSVRSGAKLYEQYF.

This clonotype was picked up a small number of times. The J gene is TRBJ2-3, the V gene TRBV12-5, with TRBD1 as a possible D gene (5 bases). Per the germline V gene, CDR1 is LGHNT and CDR2 is FRNRAP. V shed 4 bases and J shed 4 bases, with 12 bases lying between them. The CDR3 runs 14 residues. The CDR3 protein is CASGSPQGADTQYF. In DNA, the CDR3 is TGTGCTAGTGGTTCCCCCCAGGGCGCAGATACGCAGTATTTT.

This chain joins TRBV19 and TRBJ2-1, with TRBD2 as a possible D gene (5 bases). Germline assignment: CDR1 LNHDA and CDR2 SQIVND (reference sequence). CDR3 length equals 12 residues. Trimming removed 7 bases at V and 10 bases at J, with 14 bases between. As DNA, the CDR3 is TGTGCCAGTACAGACTACCTGAGAGAGCAGTTCTTC. It yields the protein CASTDYLREQFF.

The chain uses TRBV4-2 and TRBJ2-2, with D unclear. The germline V gene encodes CDR1 LGHNA and CDR2 YNFKEQ. The CDR3 length is 14 residues. The V gene lost 4 bases and the J gene lost 8 bases, with 14 bases spanning the gap. The CDR3 protein is CASSLVPTSGELFF. DNA for the CDR3: TGTGCCAGCAGCCTGGTCCCGACGTCGGGGGAGCTGTTTTTT.

Only a few counts were recorded for this clonotype. The V gene is TRBV7-2, the J gene TRBJ2-6, with D tentatively TRBD2 (6 bases). The V end was cut by 1 base, the J end by 12 bases, with 13 bases between. The CDR3 loop spans 14 amino acids. Per the germline V gene, CDR1 is SGHTA and CDR2 is FQGNSA. As DNA, the CDR3 is TGTGCCAGCAGCTTAGGGGTACGGGGGTCCGTCCTGACTTTC. As protein: CASSLGVRGSVLTF.